Below are 30 T cell receptor beta chains sequenced from a single sample in a study of blood T cell repertoires in COVID-19. Sequenced by immunoSEQ multiplex PCR; TCRdb stores in-frame clones only, minus some. The sample lists around 100,000 clones, 81% occurring once. The sequenced sample was peripheral blood. The receptors shown here come from a man aged 45-65 years with acute or convalescent COVID-19.

The chain has TRBV7-3 and TRBJ2-5, with D possibly TRBD1 on 6 matching bases. The CDR3 runs to 13 residues. V lost 5 bases to trimming and J lost 2 bases, with 9 bases between them. Germline V lookup: CDR1 SGHTA, CDR2 FQGTGA. The CDR3 loop is CASSRDIQETQYF. CDR3 bases: TGTGCCAGCAGCAGGGACATTCAAGAGACCCAGTACTTC.

V is TRBV28 and J is TRBJ1-2, with 7 positions matching TRBD1. The CDR3 has 13 residues. The trim removed 2 bases at V and 7 bases at J, leaving 4 bases unmatched. Germline V gives CDR1 MDHEN, CDR2 SYDVKM. The CDR3 DNA is TGTGCCAGCAGTTTAAACTCAGGGGGTGGCTACACCTTC. It is translated as CASSLNSGGGYTF.

A few counts support this clone. This rearrangement joins TRBV2 to TRBJ2-1; D is perhaps TRBD1 (6 bases). Per germline, CDR1 SNHLY and CDR2 FYNNEI. V was pared by 5 bases and J by 4 bases, with 15 bases between. This CDR3 is 15 amino acids long. CDR3 protein: CASSLTDSLYNEQFF. The CDR3 DNA reads as TGTGCCAGCAGTCTAACGGACAGCCTGTACAATGAGCAGTTCTTC.

This clone showed up many times. This chain connects TRBV30 to TRBJ1-1, with D maybe TRBD1 (6 bases). V lost 4 bases and J 12 bases, leaving 21 bases between the germline ends. The CDR3 length is 13 residues. CDR1 is GTSNPN and CDR2 is SVGIG in the germline V gene (reference sequence). The CDR3 spells CAWKGTEARGPFF. In DNA, the CDR3 is TGTGCCTGGAAAGGGACGGAGGCCAGGGGCCCTTTCTTT. Using reference TRBV30 and TRBJ1-1 for the parts outside the CDR3, the full variable domain is SQTIHQWPATLVQPVGSPLSLECTVEGTSNPNLYWYRQAAGRGLQLLFYSVGIGQISSEVPQNLSASRPQDRQFILSSKKLLLSDSGFYLCAWKGTEARGPFFGQGTRLTVV.

The chain employs TRBV6-6 and TRBJ1-5; a possible D gene is TRBD1 (5 bases). V lost 11 bases to trimming and J lost 1 base, with 15 bases between them. CDR1 and CDR2 (germline): MNHNY, SVGAGI (reference sequence). This CDR3 is built from 14 residues. CDR3 nucleotide sequence: TGTGCCGGGGGGGGGTTTTCGAGCAATCAGCCCCAGCATTTT. The encoded protein is CAGGGFSSNQPQHF.

The chain recombines TRBV2 with TRBJ2-2, with D unclear. Trimming removed 1 base at V and 1 base at J, with 7 bases between. CDR1 is SNHLY and CDR2 is FYNNEI in the germline V gene. The CDR3 is 15 residues long. The CDR3 DNA sequence: TGTGCCAGCAGTGAAGTTGAACAGAACACCGGGGAGCTGTTTTTT. This codes for CASSEVEQNTGELFF.

V usage is TRBV19 and J usage is TRBJ1-1; D unclear. The CDR3 spans 14 residues. Deletions cut 0 bases from V and 7 bases from J, with 12 bases between. Per germline, CDR1 LNHDA and CDR2 SQIVND (reference sequence). The CDR3 loop reads CASSIDTGSDEAFF. Written as DNA, the CDR3 is TGTGCCAGTAGTATAGATACGGGATCCGATGAAGCTTTCTTT.

This chain connects TRBV28 to TRBJ1-6, with a weak D call TRBD1 (5 bases). CDR3 length: 14 residues. V lost 6 bases, J lost 10 bases, and 16 bases lay in between. CDR1 is MDHEN, CDR2 SYDVKM, per germline. DNA of the CDR3: TGTGCCAGCAGGAACGGACGGGGGGGATCACCCCTCCACTTT. Translated: CASRNGRGGSPLHF. The entire variable domain, with the rest obtained from reference TRBV28 and TRBJ1-6, is as follows: DVKVTQSSRYLVKRTGEKVFLECVQDMDHENMFWYRQDPGLGLRLIYFSYDVKMKEKGDIPEGYSVSREKKERFSLILESASTNQTSMYLCASRNGRGGSPLHFGNGTRLTVT.

The CDR3 nucleotides read TGTGCCAGCAGTTTCGACAGGGGGCCGGGATGGCTGTTTTTT. Protein product: CASSFDRGPGWLFF. The chain has TRBV28 and TRBJ2-2; 10 bases agree with TRBD1. Germline V gene sequence: CDR1 MDHEN, CDR2 SYDVKM. There are 14 residues in the CDR3. The J segment lost 13 bases and the V segment lost 3 bases, leaving 8 bases of the junction unmatched.

The chain uses TRBV7-2 and TRBJ2-7, with a tentative D call TRBD2 (5 bases). Germline lookup yields CDR1 SGHTA and CDR2 FQGNSA. Between the trimmed V and J ends, which lost 5 bases and 2 bases, there was a span of 10 bases. The CDR3 runs 13 residues. The CDR3 sequence is CASSRGYTYEQYF. Written as DNA, the CDR3 is TGTGCCAGCAGCCGGGGTTATACCTACGAGCAGTACTTC.

The genes are TRBV19 and TRBJ1-6, with 8 bases lining up with TRBD1. CDR1 LNHDA and CDR2 SQIVND come from the germline V gene (reference sequence). The CDR3 covers 13 residues. The trim removed 6 bases at V and 9 bases at J, leaving 4 bases unmatched. The CDR3 DNA follows: TGTGCCAGTAGCCAGGGGGCCAGTTCACCCCTCCACTTT. Amino acid sequence: CASSQGASSPLHF.

This sequence joins TRBV5-4 and TRBJ2-2; 9 bases line up with TRBD1. V lost 3 bases, J lost 4 bases, and 4 bases stayed unmatched. Germline lookup yields CDR1 SGHNT and CDR2 YYREEE (reference sequence). This CDR3 comprises 15 residues. The CDR3: CASSWDRATTGELFF. CDR3 sequence (DNA): TGTGCCAGCAGCTGGGACAGGGCGACCACCGGGGAGCTGTTTTTT.

V gene TRBV2 combines with J gene TRBJ1-2; D uncertain. Between the trimmed V and J ends, which lost 5 bases and 8 bases, there was a span of 21 bases. Germline V gene data show CDR1 as SNHLY and CDR2 as FYNNEI. The CDR3 loop spans 15 amino acids. The DNA of the CDR3 is TGTGCCAGCAGTCTAAGAACCGTCGGAGATAGCGGCTACACCTTC. Residues: CASSLRTVGDSGYTF. The entire variable domain, with the rest obtained from reference TRBV2 and TRBJ1-2, is as follows: EPEVTQTPSHQVTQMGQEVILRCVPISNHLYFYWYRQILGQKVEFLVSFYNNEISEKSEIFDDQFSVERPDGSNFTLKIRSTKLEDSAMYFCASSLRTVGDSGYTFGSGTRLTVV.

The chain employs TRBV11-2 and TRBJ2-7; D is unresolved. Germline CDR1 and CDR2: SGHAT and FQNNGV. There are 15 residues in the CDR3. V was clipped by 1 base and J by 0 bases, with 10 bases between them. The CDR3 sequence is CASSLVASSSYEQYF. The CDR3 DNA follows: TGTGCCAGCAGCTTAGTCGCCTCGAGCTCCTACGAGCAGTACTTC.

This chain joins TRBV30 and TRBJ1-2; 7 nucleotides align to TRBD1. The CDR3 extends over 15 amino acids. V dropped 2 bases and J dropped 2; count of bases not matched to a gene: 8. Per germline, CDR1 GTSNPN and CDR2 SVGIG (reference sequence). The CDR3 DNA follows: TGTGCCTGGAGTAGGGGACAGTTCGCGAACTATGGCTACACCTTC. This sequence encodes CAWSRGQFANYGYTF.

J is TRBJ1-5 and V is TRBV12-3 or TRBV12-4; no firm D call. The CDR3 runs to 13 residues. Trimming pared 5 bases from V and 10 bases from J, leaving 15 bases between. The CDR3 bases are TGTGCCAGCAGTCTCGGGAGTATACCTCCCCAGCATTTT. Translated: CASSLGSIPPQHF.

The J gene is TRBJ1-2, the V gene TRBV7-3; a possible D gene is TRBD1 (5 bases). V lost 0 bases and J lost 6, with 8 bases in between. The CDR3 is 13 amino acids. Germline CDR1 SGHTA, CDR2 FQGTGA. CDR3 sequence reads: CASSLTGGDGYTF. The CDR3, as DNA: TGTGCCAGCAGCTTAACGGGGGGTGATGGCTACACCTTC.

The chain joins TRBV5-6 to TRBJ2-7; the match to TRBD1 covers 7 bases. After removal of 0 bases from V and 7 bases from J, the junction contained 1 base not matched to a gene. The germline CDR1 and CDR2 sequences are SGHDT and YYEEEE. The CDR3 has 12 amino acids. The CDR3: CASSLVQGEQYF. The CDR3 coding sequence is TGTGCCAGCAGCTTGGTACAGGGGGAGCAGTACTTC.

The chain uses TRBV15 and TRBJ2-7, with a weak D call TRBD2 (5 bases). Per the germline V gene, CDR1 is LNHNV and CDR2 is YYDKDF (reference sequence). The CDR3 consists of 12 residues. V was trimmed by 5 bases and J by 3 bases, leaving 8 bases between them. The CDR3 region has the DNA TGTGCCACCAGCCCTGGGAGCTACGAGCAGTACTTC. This codes for CATSPGSYEQYF.

V and J are TRBV7-3 and TRBJ2-3; TRBD2 aligns across 8 bases. Losses at the gene ends were 5 bases for V and 2 bases for J; bases not matched to a gene: 12. Germline-derived CDR1 and CDR2 are SGHTA and FQGTGA. The CDR3 is 17 residues long. The CDR3 nucleotides read TGTGCCAGCAGCCCCCGAGGTCTAGCGGGTTCCACAGATACGCAGTATTTT. Residues: CASSPRGLAGSTDTQYF.

This chain links TRBV3-1 (or the pseudogene TRBV3-2) with TRBJ1-5, with a tentative D call TRBD1 (5 bases). Trimming left V 1 base short and J 4 bases short, with 8 bases between. The CDR3 consists of 14 residues. Germline CDR1 and CDR2: LGHDT and YNNKEL (reference sequence). Here the CDR3 reads CASSQGGGNQPQHF. DNA for the CDR3: TGTGCCAGCAGCCAAGGGGGGGGGAATCAGCCCCAGCATTTT.

This clone has just a few counts. In nucleotides, the CDR3 is TGCGCCAGCAGCAACAGGGGTAAAAACACTGAAGCTTTCTTT. Protein: CASSNRGKNTEAFF. This chain connects TRBV5-1 to TRBJ1-1; 7 bases match TRBD1. The CDR3 consists of 14 residues. CDR1 is SGHRS and CDR2 is YFSETQ in the germline V gene. V shed 4 bases and J 2 bases; nucleotides not matched to a gene: 5.

The V gene is TRBV9, the J gene TRBJ1-1, with 7 bases that match TRBD1. There are 14 residues in the CDR3. J gave up 4 bases and V 4 bases, and 7 bases lay outside the gene matches. CDR1 and CDR2 from the germline V gene are SGDLS and YYNGEE. CDR3 sequence: CASSSSPGGTEAFF. DNA of the CDR3: TGTGCCAGCAGCTCCAGCCCAGGGGGCACTGAAGCTTTCTTT.

The chain carries TRBV6-5 and TRBJ1-1; D gene uncertain. Trimming took off 8 bases at V and 0 bases at J, with 10 bases between the two ends. CDR3 length: 13 residues. The V gene's germline CDR1 is MNHEY and CDR2 SVGAGI. The CDR3 here is CASDTGMNTEAFF. The DNA for the CDR3 is TGTGCCAGCGATACGGGGATGAACACTGAAGCTTTCTTT.

CDR3 amino acids: CASSNTGSGYTF. CDR3 coding DNA: TGTGCCAGCAGTAACACAGGGTCGGGCTACACCTTC. The V gene is TRBV27, the J gene TRBJ1-2, with D possibly TRBD1 on 6 matching bases. The CDR3 sequence is 12 residues long. Trimming removed 5 bases at V and 8 bases at J, with 12 bases between. CDR1 MNHEY and CDR2 SMNVEV come from the germline V gene (reference sequence).

The chain has TRBV4-1 and TRBJ2-4; D may be TRBD2 (7 bases). The V gene's germline CDR1 is MGHRA and CDR2 YSYEKL. Trimming shortened V by 0 bases and J by 10 bases, and 16 bases separated the two germline ends. The CDR3 totals 15 residues. DNA for the CDR3: TGCGCCAGCAGCCAAGATATAATGGGGGGGCGGATTCAGTACTTC. Translating it yields CASSQDIMGGRIQYF.

The chain carries TRBV28 and TRBJ1-5; no definite D call. V lost 10 bases to trimming and J lost 3 bases, with 19 bases between them. The V gene's germline CDR1 is MDHEN and CDR2 SYDVKM. The CDR3 runs 15 residues. For the CDR3, the DNA is TGTGCCACCCAGTACGCGGGGTACAACAATCAGCCCCAGCATTTT. Protein sequence: CATQYAGYNNQPQHF.

This clone is a singleton in its sample. V and J are TRBV25-1 and TRBJ2-5; TRBD1 agrees at 8 bases. With 8 bases clipped from V and 2 bases from J, the junction kept 10 bases outside the gene matches. CDR1 and CDR2 (germline): MGHDK, SYGVNS. The length of the CDR3 is 15 residues. CDR3 nucleotide sequence: TGTGCCAGCTCTAACGACAGGGGCCCTCAAGAGACCCAGTACTTC. Translated: CASSNDRGPQETQYF.

V usage is TRBV6-5 and J usage is TRBJ1-1, with 8 nucleotides matching TRBD1. This CDR3 contains 15 residues. Germline V gives CDR1 MNHEY, CDR2 SVGAGI. V was pared by 7 bases and J by 6 bases, with 13 bases of the junction left unmatched. The CDR3 sequence is CASTDSGQGRAEAFF. In DNA form, the CDR3 reads TGTGCCAGCACCGACTCCGGACAGGGTAGGGCTGAAGCTTTCTTT.

The chain recombines TRBV5-1 with TRBJ1-2; 7 bases match TRBD1. The V segment lost 0 bases and the J segment 4 bases; nucleotides outside the gene matches: 3. Germline-derived CDR1 and CDR2 are SGHRS and YFSETQ. The CDR3 totals 14 residues. The CDR3 region is CASSLERDSYGYTF. The CDR3 DNA reads TGCGCCAGCAGCTTGGAAAGGGACAGCTATGGCTACACCTTC.